The 18 T cell receptor beta chains given below trace back to one sample, sequenced in a study of T cells in localized non-small cell lung cancer. Sequencing used immunoSEQ multiplex PCR; TCRdb keeps in-frame clones, though not all of them. The sample lists 70,000 or so clones, around 84% occurring once. The starting material was peripheral blood, obtained before any cancer treatment. The receptor set was obtained from a female donor aged 60 or older with stage I lung adenocarcinoma.

The chain carries TRBV14 and TRBJ1-4; no reliable D call. This CDR3 comprises 15 residues. V shed 2 bases and J shed 0 bases, with 7 bases lying between them. Germline CDR1 SGHDN, CDR2 FVKESK. The CDR3 is CASSQILSTNEKLFF. CDR3 bases: TGTGCCAGCAGCCAAATCCTATCAACTAATGAAAAACTGTTTTTT.

The chain uses TRBV6-5 and TRBJ1-2, with 12 bases lining up with TRBD1. The V and J ends lost 0 bases and 7 bases, in that order; junction bases with no gene match: 3. Germline V CDR1 and CDR2: MNHEY, SVGAGI. The CDR3 is made up of 15 amino acids. The CDR3 nucleotides read TGTGCCAGCAGTTACTCGGGGACAGGGGGCAGTGGCTACACCTTC. It encodes CASSYSGTGGSGYTF.

This chain uses TRBV2 with TRBJ2-5; perhaps TRBD1 as D (7 bases). CDR1 is SNHLY, CDR2 FYNNEI, per germline. The CDR3 runs 15 residues. V gave up 5 bases and J gave up 0 bases, with 13 bases separating them. In nucleotides, the CDR3 is TGTGCCAGCAGTAAACAGGGGACTTACCAAGAGACCCAGTACTTC. Its translation: CASSKQGTYQETQYF.

The J gene is TRBJ2-3, the V gene TRBV2, with TRBD2 matching 13 bases. The CDR3 runs to 18 residues. CDR1 and CDR2 (germline): SNHLY, FYNNEI. The V and J ends lost 5 bases and 3 bases, in that order; junction bases with no gene match: 11. CDR3 sequence reads: CASSQTSGGAGGTDTQYF. DNA for the CDR3: TGTGCCAGCAGTCAAACTAGCGGGGGGGCTGGTGGGACAGATACGCAGTATTTT.

The V call is TRBV5-6, the J call TRBJ1-2; 8 bases agree with TRBD1. CDR1 and CDR2 (germline): SGHDT, YYEEEE. V shed 6 bases and J 8 bases; nucleotides not matched to a gene: 12. This CDR3 comprises 14 residues. The CDR3 bases are TGTGCCAGCAACAATCAGGGGGCGTATCGAGGCTACACCTTC. Amino acids: CASNNQGAYRGYTF.

The rearrangement uses TRBV28 and TRBJ2-2; D unclear. Deletions cut 8 bases from V and 2 bases from J, with 9 bases between. Germline CDR1 and CDR2: MDHEN and SYDVKM. CDR3 length: 13 amino acids. In DNA, the CDR3 is TGTGCCAGCGGCACACACAACACCGGGGAGCTGTTTTTT. It translates to CASGTHNTGELFF.

The chain employs TRBV18 and TRBJ2-2; D remains ambiguous. The CDR3 runs 12 residues. The V gene lost 5 bases and the J gene lost 7 bases, with 8 bases spanning the gap. Per the germline V gene, CDR1 is KGHSH and CDR2 is LQKENI. CDR3 protein: CASSAMYGELFF. CDR3 DNA: TGTGCCAGCTCAGCTATGTACGGGGAGCTGTTTTTT.

The rearrangement joins TRBV5-1 to TRBJ1-3, with TRBD1 matching over 7 bases. The CDR3 has 14 amino acids. Germline CDR1 and CDR2: SGHRS and YFSETQ. Germline trimming cut 4 bases from V and 8 bases from J; bases unmatched to any gene: 9. CDR3 nucleotides: TGCGCCAGCAGCCTGACAGGGTCCGCGGACACCATATATTTT. Its translation is CASSLTGSADTIYF.

CDR3 sequence reads: CASSPRWASTDTQYF. The DNA of the CDR3 is TGTGCCAGCAGTCCCCGGTGGGCCTCAACAGATACGCAGTATTTT. The genes are TRBV5-4 and TRBJ2-3; D ambiguous. V lost 5 bases, J lost 3 bases, and 16 bases lay in between. Looked up from germline, CDR1 is SGHNT and CDR2 is YYREEE (reference sequence). The CDR3 extends over 15 amino acids.

The CDR3 is CSVEESRKLFF. In DNA form, the CDR3 reads TGCAGCGTTGAAGAGAGTCGAAAACTGTTTTTT. The chain is built from TRBV29-1 and TRBJ1-4; no reliable D call. Trimming stripped 0 bases from V and 10 bases from J, with 6 bases between. Germline CDR1 SQVTM, CDR2 ANQGSEA. This CDR3 contains 11 residues.

This clone was recorded a few times. The chain uses TRBV9 and TRBJ1-1; no firm D call. The germline gives CDR1 SGDLS, CDR2 YYNGEE. V lost 2 bases to trimming and J lost 7 bases, with 12 bases between them. This CDR3 contains 13 residues. The CDR3 sequence is CASSVDPVSEAFF. CDR3 in DNA: TGTGCCAGCAGCGTTGACCCCGTAAGTGAAGCTTTCTTT.

The table lists this clone with a few counts. The chain is built from TRBV27 and TRBJ1-5; D gene uncertain. Germline CDR1 is MNHEY and CDR2 is SMNVEV (reference sequence). V lost 5 bases to trimming and J lost 0 bases, with 11 bases between them. The CDR3 runs to 15 residues. In DNA form, the CDR3 reads TGTGCCAGCAGTCGGCAGGTTTATAGCAATCAGCCCCAGCATTTT. Residues: CASSRQVYSNQPQHF.

This clone came up once. The chain links TRBV4-3 to TRBJ2-4; TRBD1 is a possible D gene (5 bases). The CDR3 loop spans 13 amino acids. The germline V gene has CDR1 LGHNA and CDR2 YSLEER. V gave up 0 bases and J gave up 8 bases, with 8 bases separating them. As DNA, the CDR3 is TGCGCCAGCAGCCAAGAGGGCAGGGACATTCAGTACTTC. This sequence encodes CASSQEGRDIQYF.

The chain couples TRBV6-6 to TRBJ2-7; D is possibly TRBD1 (6 bases). CDR1 MNHNY and CDR2 SVGAGI come from the germline V gene (reference sequence). Trimming pared 5 bases from V and 3 bases from J, leaving 17 bases between. This CDR3 is built from 15 residues. CDR3 region: CASSPPWGRNYEQYF. In DNA, the CDR3 is TGTGCCAGCAGTCCACCCTGGGGGCGCAACTACGAGCAGTACTTC.

The J gene is TRBJ2-7, the V gene TRBV7-2; 13 bases align to TRBD2. The CDR3 extends over 16 amino acids. Trimming at V came to 5 bases and at J to 2 bases, leaving 6 bases not matched to a gene. Germline lookup yields CDR1 SGHTA and CDR2 FQGNSA. The CDR3 sequence is CASSTGTSGVPYEQYF. Written as DNA, the CDR3 is TGTGCCAGCAGCACAGGGACTAGCGGGGTACCCTACGAGCAGTACTTC.

The chain recombines TRBV28 with TRBJ1-4; D uncertain. Trimming left V 3 bases short and J 6 bases short, with 8 bases between. Germline V gene data show CDR1 as MDHEN and CDR2 as SYDVKM. The CDR3 consists of 13 residues. The CDR3 nucleotides read TGTGCCAGCAGTTTGAGGATGGATGAAAAACTGTTTTTT. It encodes CASSLRMDEKLFF.

This clone was recorded only once. V is TRBV7-2 and J is TRBJ2-5; the match to TRBD2 covers 8 bases. There are 15 residues in the CDR3. V shed 1 base and J 7 bases; nucleotides not matched to a gene: 8. Germline CDR1 SGHTA, CDR2 FQGNSA. CDR3 in DNA: TGTGCCAGCAGCTTAGTAGCGGGACCCGCTGGGACCCAGTACTTC. Protein product: CASSLVAGPAGTQYF.

This sequence joins TRBV7-2 and TRBJ2-3; D is possibly TRBD2 (5 bases). V was shortened by 4 bases and J by 5 bases, with 10 bases between the two germline ends. From germline, CDR1 is SGHTA and CDR2 FQGNSA. This CDR3 has 13 residues. The CDR3: CASSSGGGDTQYF. The DNA for the CDR3 is TGTGCCAGCAGCTCCGGCGGAGGAGATACGCAGTATTTT.